This TCR beta chain was profiled in a study of blood T cell repertoires in COVID-19. Study-wide background: PBMCs, B-cell-depleted T cells, or T cells were the source of the cDNA or gDNA that made up the material.

Authors' data handling: Reference gene primer amplification gave estimated nucleated cell counts. Assay: immunoSEQ multiplex PCR; the TCRdb copy retains only in-frame clones and omits some. V and J calls and clone size are as listed in that table; D and trimming were resolved from the DNA. The sample consists of 200,000 to 300,000 clones, around 90% of them appearing once. This clone was detected only once. Trimming shortened V by 4 bases and J by 0 bases, and 19 bases separated the two germline ends. The length of the CDR3 is 17 residues. The germline CDR1 and CDR2 sequences are GTSNPN and SVGIG (reference sequence).

This chain uses TRBV30 with TRBJ1-3; D is perhaps TRBD1 (5 bases). Sequenced: peripheral blood. This TCR was recovered from a woman in her thirties or forties with acute or convalescent COVID-19. CDR3 in DNA: TGTGCCTGGAATCAGGGATCTAACCCCTTCTCTGGAAACACCATATATTTT. This sequence encodes CAWNQGSNPFSGNTIYF. The whole variable domain, filled in from reference TRBV30 and TRBJ1-3, reads SQTIHQWPATLVQPVGSPLSLECTVEGTSNPNLYWYRQAAGRGLQLLFYSVGIGQISSEVPQNLSASRPQDRQFILSSKKLLLSDSGFYLCAWNQGSNPFSGNTIYFGEGSWLTVV.